This entry concerns a single TCR beta chain. Sequencing was performed with immunoSEQ multiplex PCR; in TCRdb, only in-frame clones are kept and a portion is missing. The sample lists more than 200,000 clones, 84% seen once, with about 10% in the top ten. The entry originates in a study of blood T cell repertoires in COVID-19. Study-wide context: Spain, Italy and the United States supplied samples that represented acute and convalescent COVID-19.

Patients in Seattle were enrolled during active infection, then followed longitudinally. This CDR3 is built from 14 residues. Trimming took 3 bases from V and 3 from J, leaving 11 bases between them. Looked up from germline, CDR1 is SGHVS and CDR2 is FQNEAQ. The chain links TRBV7-8 to TRBJ1-1; maybe TRBD1 (6 bases). The sample comprised peripheral blood. The clonotype originates from a woman of 80 years or more with COVID-19, enrolled during active disease. CDR3 amino acids: CASSLRQDYTEAFF. As DNA, the CDR3 is TGTGCCAGCAGCTTGAGACAGGACTACACTGAAGCTTTCTTT.